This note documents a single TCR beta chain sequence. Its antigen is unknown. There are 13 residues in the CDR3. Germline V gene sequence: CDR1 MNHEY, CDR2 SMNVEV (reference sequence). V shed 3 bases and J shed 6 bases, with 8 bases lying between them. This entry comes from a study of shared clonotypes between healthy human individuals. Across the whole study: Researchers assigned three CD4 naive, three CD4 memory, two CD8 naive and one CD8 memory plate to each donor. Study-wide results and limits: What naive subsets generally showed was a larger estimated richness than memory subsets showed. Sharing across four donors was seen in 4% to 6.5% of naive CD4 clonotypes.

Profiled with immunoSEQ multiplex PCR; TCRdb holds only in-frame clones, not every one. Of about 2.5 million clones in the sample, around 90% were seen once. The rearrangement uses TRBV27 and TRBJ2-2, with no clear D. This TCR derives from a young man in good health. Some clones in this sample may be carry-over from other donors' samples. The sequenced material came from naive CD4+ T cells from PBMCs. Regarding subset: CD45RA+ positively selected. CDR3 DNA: TGTGCCAGCAGTTTTTTAGACGCCGGGGAGCTGTTTTTT. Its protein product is CASSFLDAGELFF.